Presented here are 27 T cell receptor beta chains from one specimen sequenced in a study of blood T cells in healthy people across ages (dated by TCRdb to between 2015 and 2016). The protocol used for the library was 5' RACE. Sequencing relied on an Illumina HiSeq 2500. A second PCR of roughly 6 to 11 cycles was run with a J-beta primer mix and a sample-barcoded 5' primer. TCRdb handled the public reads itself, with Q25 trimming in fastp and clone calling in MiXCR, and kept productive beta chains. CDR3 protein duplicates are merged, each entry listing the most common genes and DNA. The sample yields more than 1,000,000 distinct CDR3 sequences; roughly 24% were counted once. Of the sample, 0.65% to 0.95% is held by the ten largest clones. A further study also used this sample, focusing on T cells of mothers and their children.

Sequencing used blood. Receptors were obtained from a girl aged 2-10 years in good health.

CDR3 amino acids: CASRRGDRPYEQYF. As DNA, the CDR3 is TGTGCCAGCAGGAGGGGGGACAGGCCCTACGAGCAGTACTTC. V is TRBV21-1 and J is TRBJ2-5; TRBD1, the table's D call, was not compared with the DNA. TRBJ2-7 explains the end of the DNA better; the J call may be wrong. TRBV21-1 constitutes a pseudogene. This CDR3 region has 14 residues.

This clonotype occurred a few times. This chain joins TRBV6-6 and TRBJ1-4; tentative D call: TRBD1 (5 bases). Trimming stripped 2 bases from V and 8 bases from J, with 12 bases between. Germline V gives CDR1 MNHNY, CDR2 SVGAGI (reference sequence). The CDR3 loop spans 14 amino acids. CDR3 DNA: TGTGCCAGCAGTTACGGACATGAAAACGAAAAACTGTTTTTT. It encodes CASSYGHENEKLFF.

The CDR3 loop reads CASSAGLANTEAFF. The DNA of the CDR3 is TGTGCCAGCAGCGCGGGACTCGCGAACACTGAAGCTTTCTTT. V usage is TRBV11-2 and J usage is TRBJ1-1, with D perhaps TRBD1 (5 bases). There are 14 residues in the CDR3. Trimming left V 5 bases short and J 1 base short, with 11 bases between. Germline V gene data show CDR1 as SGHAT and CDR2 as FQNNGV.

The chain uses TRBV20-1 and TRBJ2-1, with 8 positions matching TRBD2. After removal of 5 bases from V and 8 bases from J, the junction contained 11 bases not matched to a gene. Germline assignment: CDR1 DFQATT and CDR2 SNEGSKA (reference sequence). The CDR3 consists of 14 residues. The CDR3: CSAGRERESYEQFF. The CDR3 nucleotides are TGCAGTGCTGGAAGAGAGCGGGAGTCCTATGAGCAGTTCTTC.

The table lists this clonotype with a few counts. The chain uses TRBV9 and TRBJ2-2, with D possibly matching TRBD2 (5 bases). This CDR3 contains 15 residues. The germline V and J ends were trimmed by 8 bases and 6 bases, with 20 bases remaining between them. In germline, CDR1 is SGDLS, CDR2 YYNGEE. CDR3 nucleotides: TGTGCCAGTGGACTTTGGTCGGTTGTCCCCGGGGAGCTGTTTTTT. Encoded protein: CASGLWSVVPGELFF.

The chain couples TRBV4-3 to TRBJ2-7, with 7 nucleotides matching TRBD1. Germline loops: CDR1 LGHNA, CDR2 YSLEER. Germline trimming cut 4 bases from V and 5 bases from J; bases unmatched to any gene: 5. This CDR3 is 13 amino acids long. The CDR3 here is CASSRDRVNEQYF. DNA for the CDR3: TGCGCCAGCAGCCGAGACAGGGTCAACGAGCAGTACTTC.

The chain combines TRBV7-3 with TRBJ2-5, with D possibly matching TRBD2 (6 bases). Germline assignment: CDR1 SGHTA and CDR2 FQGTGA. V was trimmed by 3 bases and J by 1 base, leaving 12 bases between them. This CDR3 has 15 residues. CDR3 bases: TGTGCCAGCAGCTTCTCGGGACTCACCCAAGAGACCCAGTACTTC. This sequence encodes CASSFSGLTQETQYF.

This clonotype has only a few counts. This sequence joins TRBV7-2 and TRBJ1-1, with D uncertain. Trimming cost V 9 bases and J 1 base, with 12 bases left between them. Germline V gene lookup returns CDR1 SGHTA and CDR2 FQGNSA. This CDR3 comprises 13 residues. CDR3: CASSKQENTEAFF. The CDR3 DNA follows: TGTGCCAGTTCCAAGCAGGAGAACACTGAAGCTTTCTTT.

The CDR3 is CSARPEAGVSYEQYF. CDR3 coding DNA: TGCAGTGCTAGGCCCGAAGCGGGTGTCTCCTACGAGCAGTACTTC. The chain has TRBV20-1 and TRBJ2-7, with D possibly being TRBD2 (6 bases). CDR3 size: 15 residues. V gave up 3 bases and J gave up 0 bases, with 15 bases separating them. Germline values: CDR1 DFQATT, CDR2 SNEGSKA (reference sequence).

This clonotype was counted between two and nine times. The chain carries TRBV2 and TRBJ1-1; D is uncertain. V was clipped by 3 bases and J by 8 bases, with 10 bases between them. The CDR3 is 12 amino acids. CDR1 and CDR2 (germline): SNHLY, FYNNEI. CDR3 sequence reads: CASSDNRGEAFF. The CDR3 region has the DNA TGTGCCAGCAGTGATAATCGGGGAGAAGCTTTCTTT.

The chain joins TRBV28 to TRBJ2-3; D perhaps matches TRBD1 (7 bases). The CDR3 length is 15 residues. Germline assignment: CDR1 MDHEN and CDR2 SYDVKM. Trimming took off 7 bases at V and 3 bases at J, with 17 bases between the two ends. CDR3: CASTKGGTATDTQYF. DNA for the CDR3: TGTGCCAGCACTAAGGGCGGGACAGCGACAGATACGCAGTATTTT.

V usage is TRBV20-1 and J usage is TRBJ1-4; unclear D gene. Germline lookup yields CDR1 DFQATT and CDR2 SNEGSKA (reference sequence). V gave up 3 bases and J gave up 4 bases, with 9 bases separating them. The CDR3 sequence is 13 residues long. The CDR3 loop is CSASRGNNEKLFF. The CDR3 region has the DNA TGCAGTGCTAGTCGAGGGAATAATGAAAAACTGTTTTTT.

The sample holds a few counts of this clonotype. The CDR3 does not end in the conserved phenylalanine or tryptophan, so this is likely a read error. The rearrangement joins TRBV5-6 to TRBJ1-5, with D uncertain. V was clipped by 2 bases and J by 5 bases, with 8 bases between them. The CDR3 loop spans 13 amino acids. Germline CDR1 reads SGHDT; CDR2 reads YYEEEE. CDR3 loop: CASSFQSHQPQHL. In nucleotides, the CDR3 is TGTGCCAGCAGCTTTCAGAGTCATCAGCCCCAGCATCTT.

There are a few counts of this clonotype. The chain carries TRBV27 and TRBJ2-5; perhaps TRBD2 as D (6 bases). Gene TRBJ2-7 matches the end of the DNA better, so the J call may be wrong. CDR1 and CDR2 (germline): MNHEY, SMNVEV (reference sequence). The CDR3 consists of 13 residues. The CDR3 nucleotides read TGTGCCAGCAGTGCTGTGACTAGCTACGAGCAGTACTTC. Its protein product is CASSAVTSYEQYF.

The CDR3 nucleotides are TGTGCCACCAGTGGGTCGGGACAGGCCTACGAGCAGTACTTC. It encodes CATSGSGQAYEQYF. The rearrangement uses TRBV24-1 and TRBJ2-5, with 8 bases that match TRBD1. The end of the DNA fits TRBJ2-7 better, so the J call may be wrong. This CDR3 region has 14 residues. CDR1 KGHDR and CDR2 SFDVKD come from the germline V gene.

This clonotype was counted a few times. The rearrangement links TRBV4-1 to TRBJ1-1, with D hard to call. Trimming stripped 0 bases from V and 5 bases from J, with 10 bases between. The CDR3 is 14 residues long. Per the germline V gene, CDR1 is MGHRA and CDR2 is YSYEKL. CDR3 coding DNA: TGCGCCAGCAGCCAAGATAGGACGGGGACTGAAGCTTTCTTT. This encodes CASSQDRTGTEAFF.

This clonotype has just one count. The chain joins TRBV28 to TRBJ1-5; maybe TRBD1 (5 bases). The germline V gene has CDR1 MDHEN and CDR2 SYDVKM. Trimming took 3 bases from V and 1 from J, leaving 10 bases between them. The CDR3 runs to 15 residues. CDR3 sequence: CASSFWGMSNQPQHF. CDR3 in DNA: TGTGCCAGCAGTTTTTGGGGGATGAGCAATCAGCCCCAGCATTTT. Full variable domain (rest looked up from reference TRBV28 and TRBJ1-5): DVKVTQSSRYLVKRTGEKVFLECVQDMDHENMFWYRQDPGLGLRLIYFSYDVKMKEKGDIPEGYSVSREKKERFSLILESASTNQTSMYLCASSFWGMSNQPQHFGDGTRLSIL.

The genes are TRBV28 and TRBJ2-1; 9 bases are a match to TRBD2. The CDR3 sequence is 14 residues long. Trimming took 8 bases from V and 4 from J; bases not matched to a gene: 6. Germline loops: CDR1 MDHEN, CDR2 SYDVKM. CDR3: CASETSGPYNEQFF. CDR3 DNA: TGTGCCAGCGAGACTAGCGGACCTTACAATGAGCAGTTCTTC.

The CDR3: CASTLPSETQYF. The CDR3 DNA reads as TGTGCCAGCACCCTACCATCGGAGACCCAGTACTTC. V usage is TRBV6-2 or TRBV6-3 and J usage is TRBJ2-5; no reliable D call. This CDR3 is built from 12 residues. The germline CDR1 and CDR2 sequences are MNHEY and SVGEGT. The V end was cut by 7 bases, the J end by 5 bases, with 11 bases between.

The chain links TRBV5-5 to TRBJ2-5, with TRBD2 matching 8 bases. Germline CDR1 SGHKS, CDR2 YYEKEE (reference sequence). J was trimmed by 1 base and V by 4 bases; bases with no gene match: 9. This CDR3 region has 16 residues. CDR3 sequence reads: CASSLTSTSGQETQYF. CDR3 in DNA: TGTGCCAGCAGCCTGACCTCTACTAGCGGCCAAGAGACCCAGTACTTC. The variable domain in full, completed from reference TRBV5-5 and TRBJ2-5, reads DAGVTQSPTHLIKTRGQQVTLRCSPISGHKSVSWYQQVLGQGPQFIFQYYEKEERGRGNFPDRFSARQFPNYSSELNVNALLLGDSALYLCASSLTSTSGQETQYFGPGTRLLVL.

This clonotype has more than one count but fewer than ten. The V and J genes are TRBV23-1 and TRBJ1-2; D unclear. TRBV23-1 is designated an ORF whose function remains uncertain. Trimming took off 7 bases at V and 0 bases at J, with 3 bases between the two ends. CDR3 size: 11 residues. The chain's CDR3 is CASTPNYGYTF. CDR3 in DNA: TGCGCCAGCACACCTAACTATGGCTACACCTTC.

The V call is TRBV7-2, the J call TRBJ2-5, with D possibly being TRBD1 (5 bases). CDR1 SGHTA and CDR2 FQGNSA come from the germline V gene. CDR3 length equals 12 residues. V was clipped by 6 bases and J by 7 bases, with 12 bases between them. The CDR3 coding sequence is TGTGCCAGCAGTCGAACCGACAGGACCCAGTACTTC. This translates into CASSRTDRTQYF.

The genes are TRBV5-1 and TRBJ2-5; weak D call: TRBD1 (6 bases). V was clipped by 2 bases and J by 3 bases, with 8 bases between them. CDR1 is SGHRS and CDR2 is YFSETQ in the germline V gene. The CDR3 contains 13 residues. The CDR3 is CASSFRQEETQYF. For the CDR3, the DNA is TGCGCCAGCAGCTTCCGACAGGAAGAGACCCAGTACTTC.

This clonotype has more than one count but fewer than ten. The CDR3 DNA is TGTGCCAGCAGTTTGGGGGGGCTTAGCGAGCAGTACTTC. This sequence encodes CASSLGGLSEQYF. The gene calls are TRBV12-3 or TRBV12-4 and TRBJ2-7, with D possibly matching TRBD2 (7 bases). Trimming removed 3 bases at V and 6 bases at J, with 12 bases between. The CDR3 has 13 amino acids.

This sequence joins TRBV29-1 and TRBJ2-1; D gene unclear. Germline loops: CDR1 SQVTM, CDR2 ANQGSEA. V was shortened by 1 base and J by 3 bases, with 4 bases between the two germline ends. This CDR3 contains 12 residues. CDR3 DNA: TGCAGCGTTGAAGGAGTCTACAATGAGCAGTTCTTC. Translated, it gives CSVEGVYNEQFF.

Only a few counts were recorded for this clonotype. DNA for the CDR3: TGTGCCAGCAGCTTAAGGGGGAGAACCCCCTACGAGCAGTACTTC. This gives the protein CASSLRGRTPYEQYF. The V and J genes are TRBV7-3 and TRBJ2-7; D is perhaps TRBD1 or TRBD2 (5 bases each). Between the trimmed V and J ends, which lost 1 base and 2 bases, there was a span of 12 bases. This CDR3 has 15 residues. CDR1 is SGHTA, CDR2 FQGTGA, per germline.

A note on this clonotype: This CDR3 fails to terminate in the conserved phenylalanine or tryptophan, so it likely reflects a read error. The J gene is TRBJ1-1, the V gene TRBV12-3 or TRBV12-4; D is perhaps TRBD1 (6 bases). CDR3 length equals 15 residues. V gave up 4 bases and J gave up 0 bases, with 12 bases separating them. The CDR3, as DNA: TGTGCCAGCAGTTGGGGGCCAGAGATGAACACTGAAGCTTTCTAT. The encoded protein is CASSWGPEMNTEAFY.